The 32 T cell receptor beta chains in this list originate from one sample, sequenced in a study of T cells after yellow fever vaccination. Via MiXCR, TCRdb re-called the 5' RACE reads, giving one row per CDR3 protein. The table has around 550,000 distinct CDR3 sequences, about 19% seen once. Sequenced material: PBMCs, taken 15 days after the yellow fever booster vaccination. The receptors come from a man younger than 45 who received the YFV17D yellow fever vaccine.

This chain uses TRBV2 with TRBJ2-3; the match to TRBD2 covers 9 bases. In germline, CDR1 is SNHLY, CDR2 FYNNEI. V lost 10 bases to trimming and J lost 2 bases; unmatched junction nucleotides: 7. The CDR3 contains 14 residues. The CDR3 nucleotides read TGTGCCACCACACCGGGACTAGCCACAGATACGCAGTATTTT. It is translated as CATTPGLATDTQYF.

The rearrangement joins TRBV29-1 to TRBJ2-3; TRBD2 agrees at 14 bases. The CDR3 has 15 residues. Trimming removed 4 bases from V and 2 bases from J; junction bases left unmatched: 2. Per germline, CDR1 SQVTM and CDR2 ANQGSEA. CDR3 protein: CSVGLAGGATDTQYF. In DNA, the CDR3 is TGCAGCGTTGGACTAGCGGGAGGGGCCACAGATACGCAGTATTTT.

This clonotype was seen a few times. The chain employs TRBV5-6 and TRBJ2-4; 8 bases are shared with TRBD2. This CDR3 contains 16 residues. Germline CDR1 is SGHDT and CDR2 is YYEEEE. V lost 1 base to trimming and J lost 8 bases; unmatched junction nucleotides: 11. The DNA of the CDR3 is TGTGCCAGCAGCTTGCGGGGGGGACTCGGGTTGGACATTCAGTACTTC. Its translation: CASSLRGGLGLDIQYF.

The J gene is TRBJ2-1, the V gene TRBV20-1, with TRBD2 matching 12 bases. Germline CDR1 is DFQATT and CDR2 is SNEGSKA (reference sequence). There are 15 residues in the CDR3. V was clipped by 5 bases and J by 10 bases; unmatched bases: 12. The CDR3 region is CSAPLVASGRGEQFF. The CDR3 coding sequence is TGCAGTGCTCCGCTGGTGGCTAGCGGGAGGGGAGAGCAGTTCTTC.

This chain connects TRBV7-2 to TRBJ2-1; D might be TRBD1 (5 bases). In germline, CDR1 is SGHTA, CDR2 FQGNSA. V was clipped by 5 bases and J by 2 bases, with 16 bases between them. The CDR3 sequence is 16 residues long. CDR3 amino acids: CASSPSGLVAYNEQFF. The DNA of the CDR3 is TGTGCCAGCAGCCCCTCAGGGCTGGTCGCCTACAATGAGCAGTTCTTC.

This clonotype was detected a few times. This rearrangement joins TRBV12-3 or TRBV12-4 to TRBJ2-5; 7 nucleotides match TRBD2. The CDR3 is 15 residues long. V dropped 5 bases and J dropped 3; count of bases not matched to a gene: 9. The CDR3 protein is CASSPQRTSEETQYF. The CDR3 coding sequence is TGTGCCAGCAGTCCACAACGGACTAGTGAAGAGACCCAGTACTTC.

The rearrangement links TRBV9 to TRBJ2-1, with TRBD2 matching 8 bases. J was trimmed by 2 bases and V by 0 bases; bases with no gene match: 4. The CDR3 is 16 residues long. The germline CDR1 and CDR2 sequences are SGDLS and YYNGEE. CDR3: CASSVEVAGPYNEQFF. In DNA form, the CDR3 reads TGTGCCAGCAGCGTAGAGGTAGCGGGACCCTACAATGAGCAGTTCTTC.

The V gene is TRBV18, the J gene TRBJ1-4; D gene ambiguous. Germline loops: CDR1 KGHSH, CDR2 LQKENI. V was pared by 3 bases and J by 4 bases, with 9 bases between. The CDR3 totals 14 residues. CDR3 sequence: CASSPGGINEKLFF. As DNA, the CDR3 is TGTGCCAGCTCACCGGGAGGTATTAATGAAAAACTGTTTTTT. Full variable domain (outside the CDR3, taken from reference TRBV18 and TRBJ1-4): NAGVMQNPRHLVRRRGQEARLRCSPMKGHSHVYWYRQLPEEGLKFMVYLQKENIIDESGMPKERFSAEFPKEGPSILRIQQVVRGDSAAYFCASSPGGINEKLFFGSGTQLSVL.

The CDR3 DNA follows: TGTGCCAGCAGCTTAGTCGGTACAACCCAAGAGACCCAGTACTTC. The encoded protein is CASSLVGTTQETQYF. The chain combines TRBV7-2 with TRBJ2-5; no firm D call. From germline, CDR1 is SGHTA and CDR2 FQGNSA. V gave up 1 base and J gave up 1 base, with 10 bases separating them. The CDR3 loop spans 15 amino acids.

CDR3 nucleotides: TGTGCCAGCAGTTTGGCCGGGGACGTAAATGAGCAGTTCTTC. This sequence encodes CASSLAGDVNEQFF. This rearrangement joins TRBV28 to TRBJ2-1; D may be TRBD1 or TRBD2 (5 bases each). Between the trimmed V and J ends, which lost 3 bases and 7 bases, there was a span of 13 bases. CDR1 is MDHEN, CDR2 SYDVKM, per germline. CDR3 length: 14 residues.

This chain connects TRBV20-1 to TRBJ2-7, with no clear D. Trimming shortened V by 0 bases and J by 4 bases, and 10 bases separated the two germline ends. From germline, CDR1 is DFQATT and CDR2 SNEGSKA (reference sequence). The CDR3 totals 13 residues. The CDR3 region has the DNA TGCAGTGCTAGAGACCATGGGAAATACGAGCAGTACTTC. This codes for CSARDHGKYEQYF.

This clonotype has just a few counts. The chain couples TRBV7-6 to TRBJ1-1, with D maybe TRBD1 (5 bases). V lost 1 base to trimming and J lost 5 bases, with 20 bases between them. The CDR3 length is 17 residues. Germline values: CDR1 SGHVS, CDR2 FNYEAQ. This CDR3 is CASSLDPREGGRTEAFF. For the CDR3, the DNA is TGTGCCAGCAGCTTAGACCCCAGGGAGGGAGGAAGGACTGAAGCTTTCTTT.

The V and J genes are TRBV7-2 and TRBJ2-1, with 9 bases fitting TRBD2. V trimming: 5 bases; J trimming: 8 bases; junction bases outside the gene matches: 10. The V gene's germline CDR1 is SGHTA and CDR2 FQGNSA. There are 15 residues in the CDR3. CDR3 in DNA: TGTGCCAGCAGCCCATTAGCGGGAGCAAGTTATGAGCAGTTCTTC. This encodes CASSPLAGASYEQFF.

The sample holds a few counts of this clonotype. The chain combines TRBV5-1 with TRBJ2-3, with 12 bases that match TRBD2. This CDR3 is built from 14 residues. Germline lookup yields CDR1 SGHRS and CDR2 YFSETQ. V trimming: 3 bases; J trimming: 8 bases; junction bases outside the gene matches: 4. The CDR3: CASSSTSGGLTQYF. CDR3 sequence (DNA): TGCGCCAGCAGCTCGACTAGCGGGGGACTTACGCAGTATTTT.

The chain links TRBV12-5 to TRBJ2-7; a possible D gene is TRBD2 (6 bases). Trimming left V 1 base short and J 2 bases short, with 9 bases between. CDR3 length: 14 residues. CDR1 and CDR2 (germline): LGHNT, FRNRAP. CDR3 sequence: CASGLDLATYEQYF. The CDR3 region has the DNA TGTGCTAGTGGTTTGGACCTAGCGACCTACGAGCAGTACTTC.

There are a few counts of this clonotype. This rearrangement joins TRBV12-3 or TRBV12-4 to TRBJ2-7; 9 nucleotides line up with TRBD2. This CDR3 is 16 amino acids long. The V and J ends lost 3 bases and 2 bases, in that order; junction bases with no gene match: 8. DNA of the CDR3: TGTGCCAGCAGTTTTGGCGGGAGGGCCCATCCCTACGAGCAGTACTTC. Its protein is CASSFGGRAHPYEQYF.

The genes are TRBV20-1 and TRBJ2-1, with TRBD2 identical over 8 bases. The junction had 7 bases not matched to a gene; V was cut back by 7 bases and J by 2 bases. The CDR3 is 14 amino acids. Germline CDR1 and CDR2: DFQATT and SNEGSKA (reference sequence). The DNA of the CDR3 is TGCAGTGTTTCGGCGGGAGGTGCCTACAATGAGCAGTTCTTC. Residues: CSVSAGGAYNEQFF.

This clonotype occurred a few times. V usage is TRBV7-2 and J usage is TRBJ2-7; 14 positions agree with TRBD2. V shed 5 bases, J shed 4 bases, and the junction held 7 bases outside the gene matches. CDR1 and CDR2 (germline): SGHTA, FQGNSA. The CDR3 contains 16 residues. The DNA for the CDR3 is TGTGCCAGCAGCGAGCGAGGGACTAGCGGGAGATACGAGCAGTACTTC. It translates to CASSERGTSGRYEQYF.

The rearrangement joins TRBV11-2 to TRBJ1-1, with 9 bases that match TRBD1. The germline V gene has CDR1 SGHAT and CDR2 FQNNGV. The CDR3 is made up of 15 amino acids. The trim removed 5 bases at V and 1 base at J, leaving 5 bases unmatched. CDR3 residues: CASSISTGGNTEAFF. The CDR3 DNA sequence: TGTGCCAGCAGCATATCGACAGGGGGGAACACTGAAGCTTTCTTT.

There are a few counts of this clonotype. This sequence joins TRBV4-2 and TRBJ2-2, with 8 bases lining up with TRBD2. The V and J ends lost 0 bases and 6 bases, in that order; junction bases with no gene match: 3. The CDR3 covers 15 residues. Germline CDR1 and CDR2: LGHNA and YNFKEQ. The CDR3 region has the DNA TGTGCCAGCAGCCAAGAAGCGGGAGCTGCCGGGGAGCTGTTTTTT. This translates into CASSQEAGAAGELFF.

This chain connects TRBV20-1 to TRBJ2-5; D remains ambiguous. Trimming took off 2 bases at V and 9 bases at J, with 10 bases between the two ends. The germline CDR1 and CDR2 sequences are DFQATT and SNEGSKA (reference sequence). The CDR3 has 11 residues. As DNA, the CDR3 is TGCAGTGCTAGATCCGTCGAGGCCCAGTACTTC. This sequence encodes CSARSVEAQYF.

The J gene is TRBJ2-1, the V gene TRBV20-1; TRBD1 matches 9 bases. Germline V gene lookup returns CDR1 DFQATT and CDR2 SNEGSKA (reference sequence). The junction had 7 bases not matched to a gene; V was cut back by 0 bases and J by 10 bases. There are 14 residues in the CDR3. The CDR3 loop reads CSARDLQGAEEQFF. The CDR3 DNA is TGCAGTGCTAGAGACCTACAGGGGGCGGAAGAGCAGTTCTTC.

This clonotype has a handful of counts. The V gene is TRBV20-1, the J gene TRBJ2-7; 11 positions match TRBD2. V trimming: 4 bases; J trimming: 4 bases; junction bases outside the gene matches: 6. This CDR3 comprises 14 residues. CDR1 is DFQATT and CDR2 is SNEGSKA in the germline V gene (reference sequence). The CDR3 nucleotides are TGCAGTGCTACCCCCGGGACTAGCGGATACGAGCAGTACTTC. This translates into CSATPGTSGYEQYF.

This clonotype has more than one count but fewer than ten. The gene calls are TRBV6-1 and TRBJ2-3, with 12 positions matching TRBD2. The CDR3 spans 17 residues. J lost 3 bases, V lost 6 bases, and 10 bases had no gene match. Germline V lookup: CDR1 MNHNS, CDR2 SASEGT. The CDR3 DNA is TGTGCCAGCAGCCCTCCCCGACTAGCGGGAGAGACAGATACGCAGTATTTT. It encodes CASSPPRLAGETDTQYF.

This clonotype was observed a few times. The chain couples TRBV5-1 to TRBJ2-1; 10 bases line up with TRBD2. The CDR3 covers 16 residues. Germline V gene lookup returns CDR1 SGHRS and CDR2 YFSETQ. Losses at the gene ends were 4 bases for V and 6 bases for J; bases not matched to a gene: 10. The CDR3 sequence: CASSLALAGVFNEQFF. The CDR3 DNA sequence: TGCGCCAGCAGCCTGGCGCTAGCGGGAGTGTTCAATGAGCAGTTCTTC. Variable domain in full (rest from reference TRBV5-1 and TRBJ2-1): KAGVTQTPRYLIKTRGQQVTLSCSPISGHRSVSWYQQTPGQGLQFLFEYFSETQRNKGNFPGRFSGRQFSNSRSEMNVSTLELGDSALYLCASSLALAGVFNEQFFGPGTRLTVL.

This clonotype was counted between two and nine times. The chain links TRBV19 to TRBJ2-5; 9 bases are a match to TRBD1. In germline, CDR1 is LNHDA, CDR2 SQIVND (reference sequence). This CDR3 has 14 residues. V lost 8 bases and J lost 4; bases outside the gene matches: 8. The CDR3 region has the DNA TGTGCCAGTTCTCCGACAGGGGGGACAGAGACCCAGTACTTC. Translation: CASSPTGGTETQYF. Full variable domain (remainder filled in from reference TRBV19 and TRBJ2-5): DGGITQSPKYLFRKEGQNVTLSCEQNLNHDAMYWYRQDPGQGLRLIYYSQIVNDFQKGDIAEGYSVSREKKESFPLTVTSAQKNPTAFYLCASSPTGGTETQYFGPGTRLLVL.

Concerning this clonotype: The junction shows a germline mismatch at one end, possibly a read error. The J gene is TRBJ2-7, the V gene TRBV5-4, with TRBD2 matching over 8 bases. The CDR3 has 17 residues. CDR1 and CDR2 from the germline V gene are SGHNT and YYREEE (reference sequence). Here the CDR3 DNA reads TGTTCCAGCAGCCGACAAGCGAGAAGCGGGAGCTCCTACGAGCAGTACTTC. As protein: CSSSRQARSGSSYEQYF.

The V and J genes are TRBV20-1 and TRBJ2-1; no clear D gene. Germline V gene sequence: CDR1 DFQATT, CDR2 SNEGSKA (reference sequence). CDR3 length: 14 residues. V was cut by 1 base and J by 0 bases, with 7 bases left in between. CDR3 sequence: CSARVQASYNEQFF. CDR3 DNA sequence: TGCAGTGCTAGAGTCCAGGCCTCCTACAATGAGCAGTTCTTC.

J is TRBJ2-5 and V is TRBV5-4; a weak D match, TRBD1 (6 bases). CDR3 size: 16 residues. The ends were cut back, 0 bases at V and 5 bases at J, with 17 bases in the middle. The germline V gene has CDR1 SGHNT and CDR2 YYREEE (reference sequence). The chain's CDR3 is CASSLVPVQGRETQYF. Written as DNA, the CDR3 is TGTGCCAGCAGCTTGGTGCCGGTACAGGGCAGGGAGACCCAGTACTTC.

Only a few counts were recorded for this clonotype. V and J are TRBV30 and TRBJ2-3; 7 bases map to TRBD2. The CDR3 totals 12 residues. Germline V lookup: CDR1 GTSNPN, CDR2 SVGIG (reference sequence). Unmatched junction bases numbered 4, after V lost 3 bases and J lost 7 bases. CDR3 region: CAWSTTSYTQYF. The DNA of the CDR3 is TGTGCCTGGAGCACGACTAGCTATACGCAGTATTTT.

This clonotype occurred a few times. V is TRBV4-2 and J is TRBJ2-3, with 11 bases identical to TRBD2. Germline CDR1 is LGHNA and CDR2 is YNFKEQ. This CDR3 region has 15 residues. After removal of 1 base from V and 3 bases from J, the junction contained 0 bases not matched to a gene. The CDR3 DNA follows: TGTGCCAGCAGCCAAGCTAGCGGGAGGACAGATACGCAGTATTTT. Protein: CASSQASGRTDTQYF.

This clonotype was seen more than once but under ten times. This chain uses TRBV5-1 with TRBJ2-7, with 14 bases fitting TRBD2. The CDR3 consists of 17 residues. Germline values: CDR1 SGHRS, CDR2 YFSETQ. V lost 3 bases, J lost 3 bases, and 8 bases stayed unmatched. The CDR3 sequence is CASSSGLAGVKYYEQYF. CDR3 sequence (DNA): TGCGCCAGCAGCTCGGGACTAGCGGGAGTTAAGTACTACGAGCAGTACTTC. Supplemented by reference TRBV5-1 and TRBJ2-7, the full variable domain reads KAGVTQTPRYLIKTRGQQVTLSCSPISGHRSVSWYQQTPGQGLQFLFEYFSETQRNKGNFPGRFSGRQFSNSRSEMNVSTLELGDSALYLCASSSGLAGVKYYEQYFGPGTRLTVT.